Listed below are T cell receptor beta chains from one sample, sequenced in a study of T cells in Graves' hyperthyroidism and ophthalmopathy. Each CDR3 protein gets one entry after TCRdb re-called the multiplex PCR reads with MiXCR. The sample contains fewer than 750,000 distinct CDR3 sequences, approximately 15% of which appear only once. The sequencing input was blood. The receptors originated from a woman between 45 and 60 years old with Graves' ophthalmopathy. Each CDR3 is given with its conserved first and last residue. Each record gives: D gene, clone size, J gene, V gene, CDR3 protein, CDR3 DNA. D genes are given only for firm matches. Part of the rows lack a size; the others show once, few, many or a class for expanded clones.

d_call: TRBD2; clone_size: many; j_call: TRBJ2-4; v_call: TRBV7-8; cdr3_aa: CASSPGGRAGPKNIQYF; cdr3_nt: TGTGCCAGCAGCCCTGGGGGGAGGGCCGGTCCCAAAAACATTCAGTACTTC
d_call: TRBD2; clone_size: many; j_call: TRBJ2-1; v_call: TRBV7-2; cdr3_aa: CASSLVAGTTYNEQFF; cdr3_nt: TGTGCCAGCAGCTTAGTAGCGGGGACCACCTACAATGAGCAGTTCTTC
d_call: NA; clone_size: many; j_call: TRBJ2-1; v_call: TRBV5-1; cdr3_aa: CASGTLSASYNEQFF; cdr3_nt: TGCGCCAGTGGTACCCTTAGCGCCTCCTACAATGAGCAGTTCTTC
d_call: TRBD1; clone_size: many; j_call: TRBJ1-2; v_call: TRBV5-6; cdr3_aa: CASSLGTQGANGYTF; cdr3_nt: TGTGCCAGCAGCTTGGGTACACAGGGGGCCAATGGCTACACCTTC
d_call: NA; clone_size: many; j_call: TRBJ1-1; v_call: TRBV28; cdr3_aa: CASSTRQNMNTEAFF; cdr3_nt: TGTGCCAGCAGTACCCGACAGAATATGAACACTGAAGCTTTCTTT
d_call: NA; clone_size: few; j_call: TRBJ1-3; v_call: TRBV20-1; cdr3_aa: CSARGSRQGGNTIYF; cdr3_nt: TGCAGTGCTAGGGGCAGTCGCCAAGGGGGAAACACCATATATTTT
d_call: NA; clone_size: NA; j_call: TRBJ2-1; v_call: TRBV24-1; cdr3_aa: CATTEGPYNEQFF; cdr3_nt: TGTGCCACCACAGAAGGGCCCTACAATGAGCAGTTCTTC
d_call: NA; clone_size: few; j_call: TRBJ2-1; v_call: TRBV14; cdr3_aa: CASSQDWGSYNEQFF; cdr3_nt: TGTGCCAGCAGCCAAGATTGGGGGTCCTACAATGAGCAGTTCTTC
d_call: NA; clone_size: NA; j_call: TRBJ2-2; v_call: TRBV6-2/TRBV6-3; cdr3_aa: CASSYGRVGGELFF; cdr3_nt: TGTGCCAGCAGTTACGGCAGGGTTGGCGGGGAGCTGTTTTTT
d_call: NA; clone_size: many; j_call: TRBJ2-7; v_call: TRBV12-3/TRBV12-4; cdr3_aa: CASSLWPRGNEQYF; cdr3_nt: TGTGCCAGCAGTTTATGGCCCAGGGGAAATGAGCAGTACTTC
d_call: NA; clone_size: many; j_call: TRBJ2-7; v_call: TRBV20-1; cdr3_aa: CSARDGRSYEQYF; cdr3_nt: TGCAGTGCTAGAGACGGGAGAAGCTACGAGCAGTACTTC
d_call: NA; clone_size: many; j_call: TRBJ2-5; v_call: TRBV7-2; cdr3_aa: CASSLGTARQETQYF; cdr3_nt: TGTGCCAGCAGCTTAGGGACAGCCCGCCAAGAGACCCAGTACTTC
d_call: NA; clone_size: many; j_call: TRBJ2-7; v_call: TRBV12-3/TRBV12-4; cdr3_aa: CASSFDSPYEQYF; cdr3_nt: TGTGCCAGCAGTTTTGACAGCCCCTACGAGCAGTACTTC
d_call: NA; clone_size: many; j_call: TRBJ2-1; v_call: TRBV5-1; cdr3_aa: CASSLVDPSYNEQFF; cdr3_nt: TGCGCCAGCAGCTTAGTTGACCCCTCCTACAATGAGCAGTTCTTC
d_call: NA; clone_size: NA; j_call: TRBJ2-2; v_call: TRBV7-2; cdr3_aa: CASSTTTSTGELFF; cdr3_nt: TGTGCCAGCAGCACAACGACTAGTACCGGGGAGCTGTTTTTT
d_call: TRBD1; clone_size: many; j_call: TRBJ1-2; v_call: TRBV28; cdr3_aa: CASSPPGDRGSLGYGYTF; cdr3_nt: TGTGCCAGCAGCCCTCCGGGGGACAGGGGTTCTTTAGGCTATGGCTACACCTTC
d_call: TRBD2; clone_size: many; j_call: TRBJ2-1; v_call: TRBV2; cdr3_aa: CASRTSSSDEQFF; cdr3_nt: TGTGCCAGCAGGACTAGCTCTAGCGATGAGCAGTTCTTC
d_call: NA; clone_size: NA; j_call: TRBJ2-1; v_call: TRBV6-1; cdr3_aa: CASSEASRGTYNEQFF; cdr3_nt: TGTGCCAGCAGTGAAGCTTCCAGGGGAACCTACAATGAGCAGTTCTTC
d_call: NA; clone_size: many; j_call: TRBJ2-1; v_call: TRBV14; cdr3_aa: CASSQAFIREYNEQFF; cdr3_nt: TGTGCCAGCAGCCAAGCTTTTATCAGGGAATACAATGAGCAGTTCTTC
d_call: NA; clone_size: NA; j_call: TRBJ2-5; v_call: TRBV29-1; cdr3_aa: CSVRGRIQETQYF; cdr3_nt: TGCAGCGTCCGGGGACGGATCCAAGAGACCCAGTACTTC
d_call: NA; clone_size: NA; j_call: TRBJ2-2; v_call: TRBV12-3/TRBV12-4; cdr3_aa: CASSSQGFGGELLF; cdr3_nt: TGTGCCAGCAGTAGCCAGGGGTTTGGCGGGGAGCTGCTTTTT
d_call: NA; clone_size: many; j_call: TRBJ2-1; v_call: TRBV6-2/TRBV6-3; cdr3_aa: CASSYNLDRSSYNEQFF; cdr3_nt: TGTGCCAGCAGTTATAATCTCGACAGGAGCTCCTACAATGAGCAGTTCTTC
d_call: NA; clone_size: NA; j_call: TRBJ2-7; v_call: TRBV20-1; cdr3_aa: CSARDNGGYAYEQYF; cdr3_nt: TGCAGTGCTAGAGATAACGGCGGATATGCCTACGAGCAGTACTTC
d_call: TRBD2; clone_size: NA; j_call: TRBJ2-2; v_call: TRBV6-1; cdr3_aa: CASNIAGGPRELFF; cdr3_nt: TGTGCCAGCAATATAGCGGGAGGGCCCCGGGAGCTGTTTTTT
d_call: TRBD2; clone_size: many; j_call: TRBJ2-1; v_call: TRBV28; cdr3_aa: CASTPPWSGGNEQFF; cdr3_nt: TGTGCCAGCACCCCCCCTTGGTCGGGGGGGAATGAGCAGTTCTTC
d_call: NA; clone_size: NA; j_call: TRBJ2-1; v_call: TRBV6-2/TRBV6-3; cdr3_aa: CASSYTTGNEQFF; cdr3_nt: TGTGCCAGCAGTTACACTACAGGGAATGAGCAGTTCTTC
d_call: NA; clone_size: few; j_call: TRBJ2-2; v_call: TRBV27; cdr3_aa: CASSLIGNSNTGELFF; cdr3_nt: TGTGCCAGCAGTTTAATAGGCAACTCGAACACCGGGGAGCTGTTTTTT
d_call: NA; clone_size: many; j_call: TRBJ2-1; v_call: TRBV20-1; cdr3_aa: CSAREPMGRPGDEQFF; cdr3_nt: TGCAGTGCTAGAGAGCCCATGGGGAGGCCGGGCGATGAGCAGTTCTTC
d_call: NA; clone_size: many; j_call: TRBJ1-2; v_call: TRBV7-9; cdr3_aa: CASSLADQQYTF; cdr3_nt: TGTGCCAGCAGCTTAGCGGACCAGCAATACACCTTC
d_call: NA; clone_size: many; j_call: TRBJ2-2; v_call: TRBV20-1; cdr3_aa: CSASFASTTGELFF; cdr3_nt: TGCAGTGCTAGTTTTGCGTCGACCACCGGGGAGCTGTTTTTT
d_call: NA; clone_size: few; j_call: TRBJ1-5; v_call: TRBV18; cdr3_aa: CASSPAGSSNQPQHF; cdr3_nt: TGTGCCAGCTCACCAGCGGGGAGTAGCAATCAGCCCCAGCATTTT
d_call: NA; clone_size: many; j_call: TRBJ2-3; v_call: TRBV7-2; cdr3_aa: CASSSYREGDTQYF; cdr3_nt: TGTGCCAGCAGCTCATACAGGGAAGGGGATACGCAGTATTTT
d_call: NA; clone_size: many; j_call: TRBJ2-1; v_call: TRBV7-2; cdr3_aa: CASSFPKEQFF; cdr3_nt: TGTGCCAGCAGCTTTCCAAAAGAGCAGTTCTTC
d_call: NA; clone_size: many; j_call: TRBJ1-2; v_call: TRBV2; cdr3_aa: CASEITTGGGYTF; cdr3_nt: TGTGCCAGCGAAATCACTACAGGTGGCGGCTACACCTTC
d_call: TRBD1; clone_size: few; j_call: TRBJ2-2; v_call: TRBV13; cdr3_aa: CASSRARDSMFF; cdr3_nt: TGTGCCAGCAGCCGTGCCCGGGACAGCATGTTTTTT
d_call: TRBD2; clone_size: many; j_call: TRBJ2-1; v_call: TRBV7-8; cdr3_aa: CASSPIAGSSYNEQFF; cdr3_nt: TGTGCCAGCAGCCCAATAGCGGGGAGCTCCTACAATGAGCAGTTCTTC
d_call: NA; clone_size: many; j_call: TRBJ1-2; v_call: TRBV6-1; cdr3_aa: CASRRVGRYTF; cdr3_nt: TGTGCCAGCAGACGAGTGGGGCGCTACACCTTC
d_call: TRBD1; clone_size: many; j_call: TRBJ2-3; v_call: TRBV9; cdr3_aa: CASSPRDRETDTQYF; cdr3_nt: TGTGCCAGCAGCCCCCGGGACAGGGAAACAGATACGCAGTATTTT
d_call: TRBD2; clone_size: few; j_call: TRBJ2-2; v_call: TRBV14; cdr3_aa: CASSRRPGTSGSGITGELFF; cdr3_nt: TGTGCCAGCAGCCGCAGACCCGGGACTAGCGGGAGTGGGATCACCGGGGAGCTGTTTTTT
d_call: TRBD1; clone_size: many; j_call: TRBJ1-3; v_call: TRBV11-2; cdr3_aa: CASSSSTGGDGNTIYF; cdr3_nt: TGTGCCAGCAGCTCCTCGACAGGGGGCGATGGAAACACCATATATTTT
d_call: NA; clone_size: NA; j_call: TRBJ2-3; v_call: TRBV6-1; cdr3_aa: CATIRKGTDTQYF; cdr3_nt: TGTGCCACCATCCGAAAGGGCACAGATACGCAGTATTTT
d_call: TRBD1; clone_size: many; j_call: TRBJ1-2; v_call: TRBV7-2; cdr3_aa: CASSLGTGGGYGYTF; cdr3_nt: TGTGCCAGCAGCTTGGGGACAGGGGGCGGCTATGGCTACACCTTC
d_call: NA; clone_size: many; j_call: TRBJ1-1; v_call: TRBV18; cdr3_aa: CASRFQGQDEAFF; cdr3_nt: TGTGCCAGCCGCTTTCAGGGGCAGGATGAAGCTTTCTTT
d_call: TRBD1; clone_size: many; j_call: TRBJ1-1; v_call: TRBV15; cdr3_aa: CATSGDRGRTTEAFF; cdr3_nt: TGTGCCACCAGCGGTGACAGGGGCCGAACGACTGAAGCTTTCTTT
d_call: TRBD2; clone_size: NA; j_call: TRBJ2-3; v_call: TRBV30; cdr3_aa: CAWALTSGIEGTQYF; cdr3_nt: TGTGCCTGGGCTTTGACTAGCGGGATAGAGGGTACGCAGTATTTT
d_call: TRBD1; clone_size: many; j_call: TRBJ2-7; v_call: TRBV24-1; cdr3_aa: CATSDFRTGGGEQYF; cdr3_nt: TGTGCCACCAGTGATTTTCGGACAGGGGGAGGAGAACAGTACTTC
d_call: TRBD1; clone_size: many; j_call: TRBJ2-1; v_call: TRBV24-1; cdr3_aa: CATSAGTVTYNEQFF; cdr3_nt: TGTGCCACCAGTGCTGGGACAGTTACCTACAATGAGCAGTTCTTC
d_call: TRBD2; clone_size: once; j_call: TRBJ2-7; v_call: TRBV20-1; cdr3_aa: CSVRLAGAGDYEQYF; cdr3_nt: TGCAGTGTTAGACTAGCGGGAGCCGGAGACTACGAGCAGTACTTC
d_call: TRBD1; clone_size: many; j_call: TRBJ1-1; v_call: TRBV3-1; cdr3_aa: CASSLTGGETEAFF; cdr3_nt: TGTGCCAGCAGCCTGACAGGGGGCGAGACTGAAGCTTTCTTT
d_call: NA; clone_size: NA; j_call: TRBJ2-1; v_call: TRBV20-1; cdr3_aa: CSARVRDPGTNEQFF; cdr3_nt: TGCAGTGCTAGGGTACGGGACCCCGGAACCAATGAGCAGTTCTTC
d_call: TRBD1; clone_size: many; j_call: TRBJ1-1; v_call: TRBV5-1; cdr3_aa: CASSLTGAEAFF; cdr3_nt: TGCGCCAGCAGCTTGACAGGGGCTGAAGCTTTCTTT
d_call: NA; clone_size: NA; j_call: TRBJ2-3; v_call: TRBV29-1; cdr3_aa: CSAQTGRVSDTQYF; cdr3_nt: TGCAGCGCCCAAACAGGGAGAGTGTCAGATACGCAGTATTTT
d_call: NA; clone_size: many; j_call: TRBJ1-5; v_call: TRBV6-1; cdr3_aa: CASSPSRHWPQHF; cdr3_nt: TGTGCCAGCAGTCCCTCTAGACATTGGCCCCAGCATTTT
d_call: TRBD1; clone_size: NA; j_call: TRBJ2-7; v_call: TRBV10-3; cdr3_aa: CAIRDQGQGDYEQYF; cdr3_nt: TGTGCCATCAGGGACCAGGGACAGGGAGACTACGAGCAGTACTTC
d_call: NA; clone_size: few; j_call: TRBJ1-4; v_call: TRBV18; cdr3_aa: CASSPPPGGEKLFF; cdr3_nt: TGTGCCAGCTCACCACCTCCGGGGGGTGAAAAACTGTTTTTT
d_call: TRBD2; clone_size: many; j_call: TRBJ2-1; v_call: TRBV28; cdr3_aa: CASSIAGVKNEQFF; cdr3_nt: TGTGCCAGCAGTATAGCGGGAGTGAAGAATGAGCAGTTCTTC
d_call: NA; clone_size: NA; j_call: TRBJ2-1; v_call: TRBV20-1; cdr3_aa: CSASTYIEQFF; cdr3_nt: TGCAGTGCCTCTACTTACATAGAGCAGTTCTTC